Presented here are 14 T cell receptor beta chains from one specimen sequenced in a study of T-cell memory formation after mild COVID-19. Each CDR3 protein is one row after TCRdb ran MiXCR on the 5' RACE reads. The sample lists roughly 150,000 distinct CDR3 sequences, about an eighth seen once, with 2.5% to 4% in the top ten. Sequencing was done on a sample of PBMCs or a T cell subset sorted from them (not recorded which). The receptors stem from a man between 18 and 29 years old who had mild COVID-19 (a few samples of this study predate the infection). Cell type and time point are not known.

The V call is TRBV7-3, the J call TRBJ2-1; D perhaps matches TRBD2 (7 bases). The CDR3 length is 14 residues. V lost 0 bases and J 8 bases, leaving 11 bases between the germline ends. Germline V gene sequence: CDR1 SGHTA, CDR2 FQGTGA. In DNA form, the CDR3 reads TGTGCCAGCAGCTTAACGGGGGGGCGGTATGAGCAGTTCTTC. Encoded protein: CASSLTGGRYEQFF.

This sequence joins TRBV29-1 and TRBJ1-6; the match to TRBD1 covers 10 bases. The CDR3 runs to 14 residues. The junction had 5 bases not matched to a gene; V was cut back by 6 bases and J by 6 bases. Germline loops: CDR1 SQVTM, CDR2 ANQGSEA. The CDR3: CSVSDRGPNSPLHF. The CDR3 nucleotides are TGCAGCGTCTCAGACAGGGGGCCTAATTCACCCCTCCACTTT.

This clonotype was detected a few times. CDR3 in DNA: TGTGCCAGCAGTTACTCGGACTCCAGGAACTATGGCTACACCTTC. This translates into CASSYSDSRNYGYTF. This chain links TRBV6-5 with TRBJ1-2; no clear D. The CDR3 is 15 residues long. V was trimmed by 0 bases and J by 2 bases, leaving 10 bases between them. Germline V gene data show CDR1 as MNHEY and CDR2 as SVGAGI.

This sequence joins TRBV20-1 and TRBJ1-4, with 9 positions matching TRBD1. There are 15 residues in the CDR3. Trimming took 5 bases from V and 12 from J; bases not matched to a gene: 16. Germline loops: CDR1 DFQATT, CDR2 SNEGSKA (reference sequence). As DNA, the CDR3 is TGCAGTGCTCGCACCCCGACGGGACAGGGATATGAACTGTTTTTT. Amino acid sequence: CSARTPTGQGYELFF.

The J gene is TRBJ1-2, the V gene TRBV27; D not certain. Germline V gene sequence: CDR1 MNHEY, CDR2 SMNVEV (reference sequence). V dropped 5 bases and J dropped 1 base, with 14 bases sitting between them. The CDR3 length is 15 residues. CDR3 residues: CASSPKLQRNYGYTF. The CDR3 DNA sequence: TGTGCCAGCAGTCCAAAATTACAACGTAACTATGGCTACACCTTC.

This clonotype appeared many times. The rearrangement uses TRBV5-1 and TRBJ2-7; TRBD1 might be the D (6 bases). Germline assignment: CDR1 SGHRS and CDR2 YFSETQ. V dropped 0 bases and J dropped 5 bases, with 15 bases sitting between them. The CDR3 sequence is 15 residues long. CDR3: CASSLEGRGSNEQYV. The CDR3 coding sequence is TGCGCCAGCAGCTTGGAGGGCAGGGGATCCAACGAGCAGTACGTC.

Many counts were recorded for this clonotype. The chain uses TRBV24-1 and TRBJ1-5; D remains unclear. Trimming took off 7 bases at V and 0 bases at J, with 3 bases between the two ends. The germline V gene encodes CDR1 KGHDR and CDR2 SFDVKD. This CDR3 contains 12 residues. The chain's CDR3 is CATSDSNQPQHF. The CDR3 region has the DNA TGTGCCACCAGCGATAGCAATCAGCCCCAGCATTTT.

The rearrangement uses TRBV7-9 and TRBJ2-7, with 8 bases that match TRBD1. The CDR3 contains 13 residues. V lost 5 bases to trimming and J lost 3 bases; unmatched junction nucleotides: 3. Germline assignment: CDR1 SEHNR and CDR2 FQNEAQ (reference sequence). The CDR3 sequence is CASSEDRVYEQYV. The DNA for the CDR3 is TGTGCCAGCAGCGAGGACAGGGTCTACGAGCAGTACGTC.

This clonotype has only a few counts. The rearrangement joins TRBV10-2 to TRBJ2-2; D is unclear. V lost 8 bases, J lost 10 bases, and 17 bases lay in between. CDR3 length: 13 amino acids. CDR1 and CDR2 (germline): WSHSY, SAAADI. The CDR3 DNA reads as TGCGCCAGCCGCGGCCCGGTCGTCCTGGAGCTGTTTTTT. Protein sequence: CASRGPVVLELFF.

This clonotype was seen repeatedly, ten times or more. The CDR3 nucleotides are TGTGCCAGCAGCTTCTGGACAGGGAATGAGCAGTTCTTC. It translates to CASSFWTGNEQFF. The V and J genes are TRBV7-6 and TRBJ2-1, with TRBD1 matching over 8 bases. Germline V CDR1 and CDR2: SGHVS, FNYEAQ. This CDR3 comprises 13 residues. J gave up 7 bases and V 3 bases, and 2 bases lay outside the gene matches.

The chain carries TRBV29-1 and TRBJ1-1, with unresolved D. The CDR3 loop spans 12 amino acids. Germline values: CDR1 SQVTM, CDR2 ANQGSEA. V gave up 2 bases and J gave up 8 bases, with 12 bases separating them. The CDR3 coding sequence is TGCAGCGTTGAAAGATACGGGGAGGAAGCTTTCTTT. This encodes CSVERYGEEAFF.

This clonotype turned up a few times. The chain recombines TRBV21-1 with TRBJ1-6; TRBD1 is the table's D call and was not checked against the DNA. TRBV21-1 is flagged as a pseudogene. This CDR3 region has 18 residues. CDR3 nucleotide sequence: TGTGCCAGCAGCAAAAGGGGGACAGGGTTGGCCTATAATTCACCCCTCCACTTT. This codes for CASSKRGTGLAYNSPLHF.

This clonotype occurred a few times. The chain recombines TRBV7-9 with TRBJ2-4, with D hard to call. V was cut by 0 bases and J by 5 bases, with 2 bases left in between. CDR1 SEHNR and CDR2 FQNEAQ come from the germline V gene (reference sequence). This CDR3 is built from 12 residues. In DNA form, the CDR3 reads TGTGCCAGCAGCTTAGCGGAAAACATTCAGTACTTC. Protein product: CASSLAENIQYF.

This clonotype was seen a handful of times. V and J are TRBV19 and TRBJ1-5; 10 nucleotides align to TRBD1. V lost 11 bases to trimming and J lost 0 bases; unmatched junction nucleotides: 7. Germline V gene data show CDR1 as LNHDA and CDR2 as SQIVND (reference sequence). The CDR3 length is 15 residues. The CDR3, as DNA: TGTGCCGGCGGGACAGGGGAATATAGCAATCAGCCCCAGCATTTT. Amino acids: CAGGTGEYSNQPQHF. The entire variable domain, with the rest obtained from reference TRBV19 and TRBJ1-5, is as follows: DGGITQSPKYLFRKEGQNVTLSCEQNLNHDAMYWYRQDPGQGLRLIYYSQIVNDFQKGDIAEGYSVSREKKESFPLTVTSAQKNPTAFYLCAGGTGEYSNQPQHFGDGTRLSIL.